The clone carrying this T cell receptor beta chain was seen repeatedly, ten times or more. These data originate in a study of neurological immune-mediated disorders. TCRdb reprocessed the 5' RACE reads with MiXCR, giving one entry per CDR3 protein. The data show tens of thousands of distinct CDR3 sequences, 3.5% to 4.5% seen once. Trimming removed 1 base at V and 4 bases at J, with 10 bases between. Germline lookup yields CDR1 SGHVS and CDR2 FQNEAQ. The CDR3 runs 15 residues. This sample's time point: longitudinal time-point 3. Sample: PBMCs. This chain links TRBV7-8 with TRBJ2-2; tentatively, D is TRBD2 (6 bases). This sequence was found in a woman aged 55-69 years with multiple sclerosis. The CDR3 DNA reads TGTGCCAGCAGCTTAGGGCGGCGGGGCACCGGGGAGCTGTTTTTT. Its protein product is CASSLGRRGTGELFF.